This T cell receptor (beta chain) derives from a study of technical replicates of blood from a few donors. The CDR3 is made up of 14 amino acids. The J segment lost 5 bases and the V segment lost 6 bases, leaving 5 bases of the junction unmatched. Germline V gives CDR1 ENHRY, CDR2 SYGVKD. Profiled with immunoSEQ multiplex PCR; TCRdb holds only in-frame clones, not every one. Of fewer than 85,000 clones listed, over 85% were seen once; the top ten hold around 0.37%. This clone appeared a single time. The sequence derives from a human donor in good health. The sequenced sample was T cells isolated from PBMCs. The chain links TRBV10-3 to TRBJ1-2; 11 bases are a match to TRBD1. The CDR3 DNA sequence: TGTGCCATCAGGGGGGGACAGGGGGGATATGGCTACACCTTC. This encodes CAIRGGQGGYGYTF.